The source of this T cell receptor beta chain is a study of siplizumab effects on memory and regulatory T cells (dated by TCRdb to between 2018 and 2021). Background on the whole study: The study examined how the anti-CD2 antibody siplizumab affects alloreactive T-cell subsets in allogeneic mixed lymphocyte reactions built from human PBMCs.

Broad study findings and their caveats: About 80-97% of proliferating CD4+ or CD8+ clones could not be given a naive or memory phenotype. Unstimulated naive T cells appeared to be more diverse than memory T cells, and naive cells seemed to make a substantial contribution to the alloresponse. No functional confirmation was obtained for the suppressive function of proliferating Tregs from siplizumab cultures. Of the alloreactive CD4+ clones that could be mapped, the Treg-derived share averaged roughly 73% with siplizumab compared with around 27% in control reactions. Because sequences at frequencies below about 10^-5 were poorly captured, only a minor fraction of alloreactive clones could be mapped back to unstimulated subsets. The cumulative frequency of alloreactive sequences traceable to unstimulated CD4+ memory T cells was significantly reduced by siplizumab.

Note on this clone: The antigen it recognizes is unknown. Per-nucleotide qualities are absent, and no much larger clonotype sits a single base away.

Receptors were amplified or captured by the immunoSEQ multiplex PCR assay. Around 100,000 TCR templates per sample were assayed by the deep sequencing platform. Genomic DNA extracted from sorted T cells was used for TCRbeta CDR3 sequencing. Per the original workflow: The R programming language was used for the clonal analysis of the TCRbeta CDR3 data. Alloreactive CD4+ and CD8+ clones were identified by comparing unstimulated samples to CFSE-low samples taken after the reaction. By matching sequences to the repertoires of sorted unstimulated Treg and non-Treg cells, each alloreactive CD4+ clone was assigned a regulatory or non-regulatory origin. TCRdb retrieved this table from immuneACCESS and kept in-frame rearrangements only. Not all clones are present; in checked studies, unresolved V genes account for under half, and no reason is known for the remainder. D and trimming come from the DNA, and the V and J calls and clone size come from that table. The sample table contains fewer than 120,000 clones; only one count was recorded for roughly 92% of them. 1.3% of the sample is taken by the ten largest.

TCRbeta CDR3 sequencing was performed on sorted unstimulated T cells and on proliferating T cells recovered from mixed lymphocyte reactions. Fresh whole blood from around 10 HLA-typed healthy donors was used as the source from which PBMCs were isolated. Input material: CD4+ T cells sorted from blood. The receptor was isolated from a human donor in good health.

The DNA is TGTGCCAGCAGCCCGCTTGAAGCTAGCGGGAGGGGCAGGGATGAGCAGTTCTTC. The resulting protein is CASSPLEASGRGRDEQFF. The chain joins TRBV7-2 to TRBJ2-1, with 12 bases aligning to TRBD2. The V end gives up 5 bases and the J end 8 bases, leaving 16 bases in the junction not matched to a gene. CDR1 and CDR2 were assigned from the germline V gene as SGHTA and FQGNSA. The CDR3 starts with the cysteine, ends with the phenylalanine, and has 18 residues. The entry retains the CDR3 DNA only, 54 bases that are in frame from base 1.